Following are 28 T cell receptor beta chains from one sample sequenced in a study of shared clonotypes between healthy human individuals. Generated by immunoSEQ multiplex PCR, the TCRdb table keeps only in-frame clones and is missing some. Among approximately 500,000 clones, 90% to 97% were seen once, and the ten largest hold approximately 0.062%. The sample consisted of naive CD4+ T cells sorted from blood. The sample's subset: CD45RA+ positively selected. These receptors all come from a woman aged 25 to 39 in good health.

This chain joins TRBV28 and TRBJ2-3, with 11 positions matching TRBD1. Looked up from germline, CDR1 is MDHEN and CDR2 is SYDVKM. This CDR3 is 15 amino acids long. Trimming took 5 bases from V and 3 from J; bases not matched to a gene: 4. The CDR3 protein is CASSTGQGATDTQYF. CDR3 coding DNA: TGTGCCAGCAGTACCGGACAGGGGGCGACAGATACGCAGTATTTT.

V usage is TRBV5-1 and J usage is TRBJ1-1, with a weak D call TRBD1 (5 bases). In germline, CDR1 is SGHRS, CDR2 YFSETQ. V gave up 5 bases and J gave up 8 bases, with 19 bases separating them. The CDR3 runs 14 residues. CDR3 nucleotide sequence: TGCGCCAGCAGGGAGGACCCGGGGGGAGGAGAAGCTTTCTTT. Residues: CASREDPGGGEAFF.

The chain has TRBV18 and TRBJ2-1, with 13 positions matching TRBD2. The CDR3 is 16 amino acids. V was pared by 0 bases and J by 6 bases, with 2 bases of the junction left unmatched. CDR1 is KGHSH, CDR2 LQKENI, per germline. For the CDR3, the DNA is TGTGCCAGCTCACCACCCACTAGCGGGAGGGGCAATGAGCAGTTCTTC. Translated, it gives CASSPPTSGRGNEQFF.

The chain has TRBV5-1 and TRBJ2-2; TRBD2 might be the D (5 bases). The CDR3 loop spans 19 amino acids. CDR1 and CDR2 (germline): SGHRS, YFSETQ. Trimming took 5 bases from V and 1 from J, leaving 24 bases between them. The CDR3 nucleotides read TGCGCCAGCAGTTACTACGGGATAGCCAATCCCCTGAACACCGGGGAGCTGTTTTTT. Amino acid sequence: CASSYYGIANPLNTGELFF.

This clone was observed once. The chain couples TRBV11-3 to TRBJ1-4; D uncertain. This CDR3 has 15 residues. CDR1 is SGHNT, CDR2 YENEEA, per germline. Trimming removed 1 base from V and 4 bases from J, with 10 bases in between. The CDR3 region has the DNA TGTGCCAGCAGCTTAGTATGGCGGATTAATGAAAAACTGTTTTTT. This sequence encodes CASSLVWRINEKLFF.

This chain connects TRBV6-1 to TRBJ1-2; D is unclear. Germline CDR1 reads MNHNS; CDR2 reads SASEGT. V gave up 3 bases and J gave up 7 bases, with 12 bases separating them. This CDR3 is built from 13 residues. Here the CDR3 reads CASSDPLHGGYTF. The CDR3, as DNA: TGTGCCAGCAGTGACCCCCTCCACGGTGGCTACACCTTC.

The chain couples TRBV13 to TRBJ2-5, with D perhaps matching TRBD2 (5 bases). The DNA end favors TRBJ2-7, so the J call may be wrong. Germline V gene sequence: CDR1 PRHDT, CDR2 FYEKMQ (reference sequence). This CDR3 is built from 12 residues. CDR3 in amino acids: CASSQTSYEQYF. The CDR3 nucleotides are TGTGCCAGCAGCCAAACTAGCTACGAGCAGTACTTC.

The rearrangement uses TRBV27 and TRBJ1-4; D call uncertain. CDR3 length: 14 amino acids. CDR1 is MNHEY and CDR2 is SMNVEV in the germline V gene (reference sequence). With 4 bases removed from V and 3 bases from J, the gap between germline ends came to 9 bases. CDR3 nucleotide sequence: TGTGCCAGCAGTTATGGCAGATCTAATGAAAAACTGTTTTTT. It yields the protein CASSYGRSNEKLFF.

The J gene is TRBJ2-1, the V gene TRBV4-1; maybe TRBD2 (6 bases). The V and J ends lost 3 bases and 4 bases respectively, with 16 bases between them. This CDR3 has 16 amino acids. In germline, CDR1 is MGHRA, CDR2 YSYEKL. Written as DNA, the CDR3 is TGCGCCAGCAGCCACGGGATAGCGGCTGGTTACAATGAGCAGTTCTTC. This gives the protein CASSHGIAAGYNEQFF.

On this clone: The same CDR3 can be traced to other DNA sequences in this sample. CDR3 sequence (DNA): TGCGCCAGCAGCTTGGGCGGTTCGAACACCGGGGAGCTGTTTTTT. Its translation: CASSLGGSNTGELFF. The rearrangement links TRBV5-1 to TRBJ2-2; D gene uncertain. The CDR3 runs to 15 residues. The germline gives CDR1 SGHRS, CDR2 YFSETQ. V shed 0 bases and J shed 0 bases, with 6 bases lying between them.

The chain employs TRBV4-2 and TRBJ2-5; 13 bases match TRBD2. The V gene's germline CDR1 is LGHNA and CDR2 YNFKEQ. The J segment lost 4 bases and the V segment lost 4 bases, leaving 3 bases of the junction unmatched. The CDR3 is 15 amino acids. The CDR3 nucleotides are TGTGCCAGCAGCCCAGGACTAGCGGGAGTAGAGACCCAGTACTTC. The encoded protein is CASSPGLAGVETQYF.

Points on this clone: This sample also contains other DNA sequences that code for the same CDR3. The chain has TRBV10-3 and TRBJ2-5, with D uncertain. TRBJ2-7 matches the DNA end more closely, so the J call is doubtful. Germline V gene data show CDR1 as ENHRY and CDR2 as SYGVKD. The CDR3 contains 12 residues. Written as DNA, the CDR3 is TGTGCCATCAGTGATCGCACCTACGAGCAGTACTTC. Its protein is CAISDRTYEQYF.

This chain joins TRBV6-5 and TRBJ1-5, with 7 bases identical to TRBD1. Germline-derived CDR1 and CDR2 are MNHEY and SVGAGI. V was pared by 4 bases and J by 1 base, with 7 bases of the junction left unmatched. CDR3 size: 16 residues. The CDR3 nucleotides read TGTGCCAGCAGTTCCCTCTCGACAGGGAGCAATCAGCCCCAGCATTTT. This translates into CASSSLSTGSNQPQHF.

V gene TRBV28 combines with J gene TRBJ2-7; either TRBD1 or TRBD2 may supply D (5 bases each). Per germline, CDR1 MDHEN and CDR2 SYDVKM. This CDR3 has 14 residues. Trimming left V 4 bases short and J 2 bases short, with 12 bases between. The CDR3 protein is CASSSGQITYEQYF. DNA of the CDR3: TGTGCCAGCAGTTCGGGGCAGATAACCTACGAGCAGTACTTC. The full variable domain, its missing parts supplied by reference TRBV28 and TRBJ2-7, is DVKVTQSSRYLVKRTGEKVFLECVQDMDHENMFWYRQDPGLGLRLIYFSYDVKMKEKGDIPEGYSVSREKKERFSLILESASTNQTSMYLCASSSGQITYEQYFGPGTRLTVT.

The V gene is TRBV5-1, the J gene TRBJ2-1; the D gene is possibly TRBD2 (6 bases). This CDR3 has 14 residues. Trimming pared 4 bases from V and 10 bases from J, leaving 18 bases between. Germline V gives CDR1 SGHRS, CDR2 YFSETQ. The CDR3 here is CASSAGQAPPEQFF. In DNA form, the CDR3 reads TGCGCCAGCAGCGCGGGGCAGGCCCCCCCCGAGCAGTTCTTC.

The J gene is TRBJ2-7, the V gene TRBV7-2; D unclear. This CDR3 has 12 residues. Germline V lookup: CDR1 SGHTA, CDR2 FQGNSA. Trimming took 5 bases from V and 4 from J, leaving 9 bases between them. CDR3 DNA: TGTGCCAGCAGCATTACTACTTACGAGCAGTACTTC. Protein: CASSITTYEQYF.

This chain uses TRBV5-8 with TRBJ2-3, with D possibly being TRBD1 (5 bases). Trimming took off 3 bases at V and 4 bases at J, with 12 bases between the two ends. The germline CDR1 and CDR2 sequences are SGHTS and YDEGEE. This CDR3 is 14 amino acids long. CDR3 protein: CASSYPTDPDTQYF. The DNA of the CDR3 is TGTGCCAGCAGCTACCCGACAGATCCAGATACGCAGTATTTT.

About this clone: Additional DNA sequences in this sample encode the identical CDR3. DNA of the CDR3: TGTGCCAGCAGTTTAGGGGATTACGAGCAGTACTTC. Translation: CASSLGDYEQYF. The V and J genes are TRBV28 and TRBJ2-7, with no clear D. The V and J ends lost 2 bases and 4 bases respectively, with 6 bases between them. This CDR3 has 12 amino acids. Per the germline V gene, CDR1 is MDHEN and CDR2 is SYDVKM.

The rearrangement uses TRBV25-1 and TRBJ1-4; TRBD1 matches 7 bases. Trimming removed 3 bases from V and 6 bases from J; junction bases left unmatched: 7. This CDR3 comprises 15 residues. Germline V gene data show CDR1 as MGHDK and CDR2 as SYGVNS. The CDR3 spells CASSDPDRSDEKLFF. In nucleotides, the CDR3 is TGTGCCAGCAGTGACCCGGACAGGTCGGATGAAAAACTGTTTTTT.

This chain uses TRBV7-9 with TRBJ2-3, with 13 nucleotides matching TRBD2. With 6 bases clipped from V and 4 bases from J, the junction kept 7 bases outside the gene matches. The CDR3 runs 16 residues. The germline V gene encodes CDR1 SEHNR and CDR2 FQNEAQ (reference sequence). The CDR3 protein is CASRPPGLAGPDTQYF. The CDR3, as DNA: TGTGCCAGCAGACCGCCGGGACTAGCGGGGCCAGATACGCAGTATTTT.

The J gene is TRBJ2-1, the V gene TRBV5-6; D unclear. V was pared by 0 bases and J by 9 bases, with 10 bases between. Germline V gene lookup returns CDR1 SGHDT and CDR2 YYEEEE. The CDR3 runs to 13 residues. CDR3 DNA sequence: TGTGCCAGCAGCTTGGGGCGTATTGGTGAGCAGTTCTTC. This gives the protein CASSLGRIGEQFF.

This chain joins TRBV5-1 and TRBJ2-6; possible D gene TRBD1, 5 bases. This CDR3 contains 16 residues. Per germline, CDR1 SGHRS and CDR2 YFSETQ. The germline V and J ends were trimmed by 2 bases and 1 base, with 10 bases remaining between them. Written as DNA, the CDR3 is TGCGCCAGCAGCTTCCCCAGGGCATCTGGGGCCAACGTCCTGACTTTC. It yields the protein CASSFPRASGANVLTF.

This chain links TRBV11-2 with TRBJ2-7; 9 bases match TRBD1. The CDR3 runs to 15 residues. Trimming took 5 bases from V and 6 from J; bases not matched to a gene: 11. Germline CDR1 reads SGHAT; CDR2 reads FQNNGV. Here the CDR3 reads CASSDPGQGYSEQYF. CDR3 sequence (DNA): TGTGCCAGCAGCGACCCGGGACAGGGCTACTCCGAGCAGTACTTC.

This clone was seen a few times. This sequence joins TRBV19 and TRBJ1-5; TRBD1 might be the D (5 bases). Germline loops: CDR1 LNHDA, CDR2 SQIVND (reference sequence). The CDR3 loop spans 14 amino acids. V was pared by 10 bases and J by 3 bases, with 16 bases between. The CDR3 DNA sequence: TGTGCCACAAGGGAGGGACGGAACAATCAGCCCCAGCATTTT. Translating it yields CATREGRNNQPQHF.

CDR3 residues: CAWSVHRWQFF. CDR3 in DNA: TGTGCCTGGAGTGTACACCGGTGGCAGTTCTTC. This rearrangement joins TRBV30 to TRBJ2-1; no firm D call. Germline V gene data show CDR1 as GTSNPN and CDR2 as SVGIG (reference sequence). The CDR3 consists of 11 residues. Trimming took 0 bases from V and 12 from J, leaving 9 bases between them.

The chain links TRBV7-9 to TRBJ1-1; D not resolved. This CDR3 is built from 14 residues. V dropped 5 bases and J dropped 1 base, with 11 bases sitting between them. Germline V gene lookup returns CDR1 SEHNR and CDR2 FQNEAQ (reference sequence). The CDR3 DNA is TGTGCCAGCAGCCAAACGGGGAGGAACACTGAAGCTTTCTTT. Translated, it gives CASSQTGRNTEAFF.

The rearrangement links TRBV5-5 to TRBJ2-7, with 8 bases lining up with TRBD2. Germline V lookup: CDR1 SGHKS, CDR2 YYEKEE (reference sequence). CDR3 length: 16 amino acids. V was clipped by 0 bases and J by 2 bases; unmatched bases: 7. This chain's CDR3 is CASSLVGRGLAYEQYF. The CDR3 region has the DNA TGTGCCAGCAGCTTGGTTGGGAGGGGACTAGCCTACGAGCAGTACTTC.

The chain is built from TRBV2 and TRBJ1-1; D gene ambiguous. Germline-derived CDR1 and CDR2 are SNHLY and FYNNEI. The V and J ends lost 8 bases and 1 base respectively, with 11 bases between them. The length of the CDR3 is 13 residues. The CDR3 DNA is TGTGCCAGCGCCCGCGGGGAGAACACTGAAGCTTTCTTT. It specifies CASARGENTEAFF.